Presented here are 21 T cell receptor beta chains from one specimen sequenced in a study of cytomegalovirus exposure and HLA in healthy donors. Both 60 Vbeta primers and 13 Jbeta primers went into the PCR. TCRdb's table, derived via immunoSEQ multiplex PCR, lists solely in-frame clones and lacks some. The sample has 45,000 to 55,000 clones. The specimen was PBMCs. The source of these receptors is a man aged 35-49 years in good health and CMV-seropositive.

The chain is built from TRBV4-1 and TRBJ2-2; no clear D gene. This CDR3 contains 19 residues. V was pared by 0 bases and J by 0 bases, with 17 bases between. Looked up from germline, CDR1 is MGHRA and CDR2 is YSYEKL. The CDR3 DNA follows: TGCGCCAGCAGCCAAGATCGGCGACACCAAGCCTCGAACACCGGGGAGCTGTTTTTT. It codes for CASSQDRRHQASNTGELFF.

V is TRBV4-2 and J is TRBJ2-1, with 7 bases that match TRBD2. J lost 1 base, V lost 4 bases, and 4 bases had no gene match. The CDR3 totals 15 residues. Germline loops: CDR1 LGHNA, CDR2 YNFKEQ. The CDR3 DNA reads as TGTGCCAGCAGCCCGGGACTACTATCCTACAATGAGCAGTTCTTC. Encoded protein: CASSPGLLSYNEQFF.

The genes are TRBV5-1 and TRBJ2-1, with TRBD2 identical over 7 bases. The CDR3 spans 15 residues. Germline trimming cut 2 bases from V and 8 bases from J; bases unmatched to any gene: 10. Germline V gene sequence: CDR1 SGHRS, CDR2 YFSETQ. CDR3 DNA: TGCGCCAGCAGCTTTACTAGCGTTGGGGGGGATGAGCAGTTCTTC. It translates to CASSFTSVGGDEQFF.

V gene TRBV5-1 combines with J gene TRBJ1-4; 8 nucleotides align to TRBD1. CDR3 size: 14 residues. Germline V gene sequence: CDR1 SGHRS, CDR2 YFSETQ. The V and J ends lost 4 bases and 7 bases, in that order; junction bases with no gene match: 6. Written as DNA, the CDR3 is TGCGCCAGCAGCCGGAGAGGACAGGGTGAAAAACTGTTTTTT. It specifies CASSRRGQGEKLFF.

CDR3 region: CASSFQGLNTEAFF. CDR3 bases: TGTGCCAGCAGCTTTCAGGGTCTGAACACTGAAGCTTTCTTT. The chain carries TRBV5-6 and TRBJ1-1; TRBD1 might be the D (5 bases). V lost 2 bases to trimming and J lost 0 bases, with 8 bases between them. CDR1 and CDR2 (germline): SGHDT, YYEEEE. There are 14 residues in the CDR3.

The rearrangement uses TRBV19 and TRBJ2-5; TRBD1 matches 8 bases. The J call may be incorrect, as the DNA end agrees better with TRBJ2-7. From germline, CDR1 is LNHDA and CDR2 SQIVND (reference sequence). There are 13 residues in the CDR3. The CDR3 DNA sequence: TGTGCCAGTAGTGTGGGACAGGCCTACGAGCAGTACTTC. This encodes CASSVGQAYEQYF.

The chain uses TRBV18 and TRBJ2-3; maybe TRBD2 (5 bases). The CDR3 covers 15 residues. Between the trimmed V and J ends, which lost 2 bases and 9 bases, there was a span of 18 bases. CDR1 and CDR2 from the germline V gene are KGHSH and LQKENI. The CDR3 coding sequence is TGTGCCAGCTCACCAACCCAAGCCCCGCGGGTAACGCAGTATTTT. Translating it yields CASSPTQAPRVTQYF.

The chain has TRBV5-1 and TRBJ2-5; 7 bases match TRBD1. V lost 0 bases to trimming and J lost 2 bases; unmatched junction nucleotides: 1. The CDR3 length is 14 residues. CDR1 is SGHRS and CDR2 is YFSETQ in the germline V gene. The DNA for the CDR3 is TGCGCCAGCAGCTTGGCGACAGGGCAAGAGACCCAGTACTTC. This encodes CASSLATGQETQYF.

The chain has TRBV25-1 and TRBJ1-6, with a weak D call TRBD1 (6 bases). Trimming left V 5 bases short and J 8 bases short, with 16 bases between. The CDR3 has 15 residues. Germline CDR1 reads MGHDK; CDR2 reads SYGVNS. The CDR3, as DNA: TGTGCCAGCAGTAAAGACGAGGGGGTGCATTCACCCCTCCACTTT. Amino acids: CASSKDEGVHSPLHF.

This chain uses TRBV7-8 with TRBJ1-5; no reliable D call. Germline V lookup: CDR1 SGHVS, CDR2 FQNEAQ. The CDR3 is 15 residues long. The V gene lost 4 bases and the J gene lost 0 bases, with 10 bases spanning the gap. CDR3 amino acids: CASSSRGVSNQPQHF. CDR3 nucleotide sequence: TGTGCCAGCAGCTCTCGAGGCGTTAGCAATCAGCCCCAGCATTTT. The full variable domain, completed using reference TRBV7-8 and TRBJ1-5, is GAGVSQSPRYKVAKRGQDVALRCDPISGHVSLFWYQQALGQGPEFLTYFQNEAQLDKSGLPSDRFFAERPEGSVSTLKIQRTQQEDSAVYLCASSSRGVSNQPQHFGDGTRLSIL.

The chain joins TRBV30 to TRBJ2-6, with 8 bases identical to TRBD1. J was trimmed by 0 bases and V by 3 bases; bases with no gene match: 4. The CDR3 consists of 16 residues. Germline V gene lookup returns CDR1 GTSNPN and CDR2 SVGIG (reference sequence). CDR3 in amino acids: CAWRDRGYSGANVLTF. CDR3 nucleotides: TGTGCCTGGAGAGACAGGGGTTACTCTGGGGCCAACGTCCTGACTTTC.

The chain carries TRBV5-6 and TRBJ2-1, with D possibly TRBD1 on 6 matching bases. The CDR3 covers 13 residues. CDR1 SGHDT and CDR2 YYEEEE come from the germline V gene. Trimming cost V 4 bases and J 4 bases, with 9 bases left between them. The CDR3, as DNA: TGTGCCAGCAGCACGGGACATTACAATGAGCAGTTCTTC. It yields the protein CASSTGHYNEQFF. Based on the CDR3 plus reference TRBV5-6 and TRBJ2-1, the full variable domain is DAGVTQSPTHLIKTRGQQVTLRCSPKSGHDTVSWYQQALGQGPQFIFQYYEEEERQRGNFPDRFSGHQFPNYSSELNVNALLLGDSALYLCASSTGHYNEQFFGPGTRLTVL.

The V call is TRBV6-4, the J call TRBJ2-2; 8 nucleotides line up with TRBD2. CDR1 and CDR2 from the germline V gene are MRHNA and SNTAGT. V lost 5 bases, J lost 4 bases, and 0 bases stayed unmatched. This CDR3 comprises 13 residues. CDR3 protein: CASSSGSTGELFF. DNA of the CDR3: TGTGCCAGCAGTAGCGGGAGCACCGGGGAGCTGTTTTTT.

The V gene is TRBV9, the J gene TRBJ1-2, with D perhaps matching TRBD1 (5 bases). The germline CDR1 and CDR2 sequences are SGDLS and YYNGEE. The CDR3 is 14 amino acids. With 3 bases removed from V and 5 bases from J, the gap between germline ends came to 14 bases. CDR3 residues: CASSESGAGYGYTF. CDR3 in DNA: TGTGCCAGCAGCGAGAGCGGGGCAGGATATGGCTACACCTTC.

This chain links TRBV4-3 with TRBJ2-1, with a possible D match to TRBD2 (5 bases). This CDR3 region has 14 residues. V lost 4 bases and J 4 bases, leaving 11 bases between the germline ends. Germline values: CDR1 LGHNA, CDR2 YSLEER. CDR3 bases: TGCGCCAGCAGCCTCGGGGTTATTTACAATGAGCAGTTCTTC. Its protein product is CASSLGVIYNEQFF.

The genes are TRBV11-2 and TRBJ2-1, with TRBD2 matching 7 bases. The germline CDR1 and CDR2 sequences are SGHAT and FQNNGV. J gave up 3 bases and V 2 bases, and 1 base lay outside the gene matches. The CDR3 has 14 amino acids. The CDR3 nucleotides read TGTGCCAGCAGCTTAAGCGGGATCTACAATGAGCAGTTCTTC. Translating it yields CASSLSGIYNEQFF.

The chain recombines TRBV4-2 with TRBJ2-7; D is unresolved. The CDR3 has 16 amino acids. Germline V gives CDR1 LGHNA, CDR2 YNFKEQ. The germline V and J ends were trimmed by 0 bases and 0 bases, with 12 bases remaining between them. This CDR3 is CASSQDGSAYSYEQYF. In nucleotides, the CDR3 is TGTGCCAGCAGCCAAGACGGCAGCGCCTACTCCTACGAGCAGTACTTC.

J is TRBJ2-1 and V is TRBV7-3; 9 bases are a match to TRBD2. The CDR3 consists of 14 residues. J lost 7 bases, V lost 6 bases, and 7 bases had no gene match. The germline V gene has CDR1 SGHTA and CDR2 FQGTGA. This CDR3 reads CASSLAGRGNEQFF. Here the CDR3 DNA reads TGTGCCAGCAGTCTAGCGGGGAGGGGGAATGAGCAGTTCTTC.

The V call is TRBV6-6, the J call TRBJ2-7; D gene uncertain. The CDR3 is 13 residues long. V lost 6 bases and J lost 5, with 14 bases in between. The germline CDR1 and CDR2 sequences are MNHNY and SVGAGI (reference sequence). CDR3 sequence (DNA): TGTGCCAGCAGCCCCTTCGGGTCCAACGAGCAGTACTTC. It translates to CASSPFGSNEQYF.

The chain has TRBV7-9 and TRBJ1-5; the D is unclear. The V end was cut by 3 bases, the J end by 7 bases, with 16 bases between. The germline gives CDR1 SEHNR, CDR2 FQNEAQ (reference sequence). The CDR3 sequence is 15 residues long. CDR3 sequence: CASSFGSSFSQPQHF. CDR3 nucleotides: TGTGCCAGCAGCTTCGGGTCGAGTTTCTCCCAGCCCCAGCATTTT. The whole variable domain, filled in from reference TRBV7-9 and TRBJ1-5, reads DTGVSQNPRHKITKRGQNVTFRCDPISEHNRLYWYRQTLGQGPEFLTYFQNEAQLEKSRLLSDRFSAERPKGSFSTLEIQRTEQGDSAMYLCASSFGSSFSQPQHFGDGTRLSIL.

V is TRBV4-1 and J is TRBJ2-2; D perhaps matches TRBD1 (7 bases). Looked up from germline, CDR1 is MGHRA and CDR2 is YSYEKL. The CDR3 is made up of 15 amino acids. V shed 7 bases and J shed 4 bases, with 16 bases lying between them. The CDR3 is CASTTGDLSTGELFF. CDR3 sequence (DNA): TGCGCCAGCACCACAGGGGACTTGAGCACCGGGGAGCTGTTTTTT.